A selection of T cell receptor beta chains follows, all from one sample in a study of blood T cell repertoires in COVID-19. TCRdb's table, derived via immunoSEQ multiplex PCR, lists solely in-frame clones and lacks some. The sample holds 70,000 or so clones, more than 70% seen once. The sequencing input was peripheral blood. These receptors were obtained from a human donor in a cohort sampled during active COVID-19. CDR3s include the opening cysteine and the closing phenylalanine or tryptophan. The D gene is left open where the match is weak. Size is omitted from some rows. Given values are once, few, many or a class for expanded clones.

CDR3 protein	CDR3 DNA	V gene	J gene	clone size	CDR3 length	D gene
CASSGYRSSYNEQFF	TGTGCCAGCAGCGGATACAGGAGCTCCTACAATGAGCAGTTCTTC	TRBV5-6	TRBJ2-1	once	15	-
CASSLWDRTNEKLFF	TGTGCCAGCAGCCTCTGGGACAGAACTAATGAAAAACTGTTTTTT	TRBV3-1/TRBV3-2	TRBJ1-4	-	15	TRBD1
CASRYRGNTEAFF	TGTGCCAGCAGGTACAGGGGGAACACTGAAGCTTTCTTT	TRBV28	TRBJ1-1	-	13	TRBD1
CSVRSRGQHYEQYF	TGCAGCGTTAGGTCGAGAGGGCAGCACTACGAGCAGTACTTC	TRBV29-1	TRBJ2-7	-	14	-
CASSQDVTGGTEAFF	TGTGCCAGCAGCCAAGACGTGACAGGCGGCACTGAAGCTTTCTTT	TRBV3-1/TRBV3-2	TRBJ1-1	-	15	-
CASSYGTANNEQFF	TGTGCCAGCAGCTACGGGACAGCGAACAATGAGCAGTTCTTC	TRBV7-2	TRBJ2-1	-	14	TRBD1
CASSLEAPSEQYF	TGTGCCAGCAGCTTAGAAGCCCCCTCCGAGCAGTACTTC	TRBV7-2	TRBJ2-7	few	13	-
CASSLKGGIADTQYF	TGTGCCAGCAGCTTAAAAGGGGGCATCGCAGATACGCAGTATTTT	TRBV5-6	TRBJ2-3	-	15	TRBD1
CASSELASSETQYF	TGTGCCAGCAGTGAATTAGCTAGCTCCGAGACCCAGTACTTC	TRBV2	TRBJ2-5	-	14	-
CASSLELGGAYEQYF	TGTGCCAGCAGCTTGGAACTTGGCGGTGCCTACGAGCAGTACTTC	TRBV5-6	TRBJ2-7	-	15	-
CASSPVGSPGQGPGYTF	TGTGCCAGCAGCCCAGTGGGGTCTCCGGGACAGGGACCTGGCTACACCTTC	TRBV7-9	TRBJ1-2	-	17	TRBD1
CASSVQNTGELFF	TGTGCCAGCAGCGTACAAAACACCGGGGAGCTGTTTTTT	TRBV9	TRBJ2-2	-	13	-
CASSRRDSSNYGYTF	TGCGCCAGCAGCCGCCGGGACAGTTCGAACTATGGCTACACCTTC	TRBV5-1	TRBJ1-2	-	15	TRBD1
CASSIALNQPQHF	TGTGCCAGTAGTATAGCCCTCAATCAGCCCCAGCATTTT	TRBV19	TRBJ1-5	-	13	-
CASSGGASGRAWNTGELFF	TGTGCCAGCAGTGGAGGGGCTAGCGGGAGGGCTTGGAACACCGGGGAGCTGTTTTTT	TRBV2	TRBJ2-2	-	19	TRBD2
CASSLGMTDSPEETQYF	TGCGCCAGCAGCTTGGGCATGACCGACAGTCCGGAGGAGACCCAGTACTTC	TRBV5-1	TRBJ2-5	few	17	-
CASSGSSGHTGELFF	TGTGCCAGCAGTGGGTCTAGCGGTCACACCGGGGAGCTGTTTTTT	TRBV28	TRBJ2-2	-	15	TRBD2
CASSLQGIGSYNEQFF	TGCGCCAGCAGCCTGCAGGGTATAGGCTCCTACAATGAGCAGTTCTTC	TRBV5-1	TRBJ2-1	-	16	-
CASSEYKAGELFF	TGTGCCAGCAGTGAATACAAAGCCGGGGAGCTGTTTTTT	TRBV6-1	TRBJ2-2	few	13	-
CASGPGAETTGELFF	TGCGCCAGCGGGCCGGGAGCGGAAACCACCGGGGAGCTGTTTTTT	TRBV5-1	TRBJ2-2	-	15	-
CASSQDLDRNYGYTF	TGTGCCAGCAGCCAAGACCTCGACAGGAACTATGGCTACACCTTC	TRBV4-2	TRBJ1-2	-	15	-
CASSEGDRVTDTQYF	TGTGCCAGCAGTGAAGGGGACAGGGTCACAGATACGCAGTATTTT	TRBV25-1	TRBJ2-3	-	15	TRBD1
CASSLQGSYNEQFF	TGTGCCAGCAGTCTACAGGGCTCCTACAATGAGCAGTTCTTC	TRBV2	TRBJ2-1	-	14	-
CARSRGGTYEQYF	TGTGCCAGAAGCCGGGGCGGGACCTACGAGCAGTACTTC	TRBV5-3	TRBJ2-7	-	13	-
CASSLGQENTGELFF	TGTGCCAGCAGTTTGGGACAGGAGAACACCGGGGAGCTGTTTTTT	TRBV6-5	TRBJ2-2	once	15	TRBD1
CASSQDRGDNTGELFF	TGTGCCAGCAGCCAAGATAGGGGCGACAACACCGGGGAGCTGTTTTTT	TRBV3-1/TRBV3-2	TRBJ2-2	few	16	-
CASSIPRQGGQPQHF	TGTGCCAGTAGTATACCACGACAGGGCGGGCAGCCCCAGCATTTT	TRBV19	TRBJ1-5	-	15	TRBD1
CASRDREDQPQHF	TGTGCCAGCAGGGACAGGGAGGATCAGCCCCAGCATTTT	TRBV6-6	TRBJ1-5	-	13	TRBD1
CASSLVGQGTTNEKLFF	TGTGCCAGCAGTTTAGTGGGACAGGGAACAACTAATGAAAAACTGTTTTTT	TRBV28	TRBJ1-4	once	17	TRBD1
CATSRAGVGYGYTF	TGTGCCACCAGCAGAGCGGGGGTCGGCTATGGCTACACCTTC	TRBV15	TRBJ1-2	-	14	-
CATSRDSASGYNEQFF	TGTGCCACCAGCAGAGATTCGGCTAGCGGATACAATGAGCAGTTCTTC	TRBV15	TRBJ2-1	-	16	TRBD2
CASSWAAGMNTEAFF	TGCGCCAGCAGCTGGGCGGCAGGGATGAACACTGAAGCTTTCTTT	TRBV5-1	TRBJ1-1	-	15	-
CASSRKGEYEQYF	TGTGCCAGCAGCCGAAAAGGAGAATACGAGCAGTACTTC	TRBV4-2	TRBJ2-7	-	13	-
CASSPGTGGEDEQFF	TGTGCCAGCAGTCCCGGGACAGGGGGAGAGGATGAGCAGTTCTTC	TRBV6-4	TRBJ2-1	-	15	TRBD1
CSASFPGTSGHNEQFF	TGCAGTGCTAGTTTCCCCGGGACTAGCGGCCACAATGAGCAGTTCTTC	TRBV20-1	TRBJ2-1	once	16	TRBD2
CASSQRLAGATGELFF	TGTGCCAGCAGTCAGCGACTAGCGGGAGCCACCGGGGAGCTGTTTTTT	TRBV7-3	TRBJ2-2	-	16	TRBD2
CASSLESTYEQYF	TGTGCCAGCAGCTTGGAAAGCACCTACGAGCAGTACTTC	TRBV5-4	TRBJ2-7	-	13	-
CASSLGGFLSGSPHEQFF	TGCGCCAGCAGCCTCGGCGGGTTTCTTTCCGGGAGCCCGCATGAGCAGTTCTTC	TRBV5-1	TRBJ2-1	-	18	-
CASRLDRGFTEAFF	TGCGCCAGCAGGCTTGACAGGGGCTTCACTGAAGCTTTCTTT	TRBV5-1	TRBJ1-1	-	14	TRBD1
CASSPQGAGGANVLTF	TGTGCCAGCAGCCCACAGGGGGCGGGCGGGGCCAACGTCCTGACTTTC	TRBV3-1/TRBV3-2	TRBJ2-6	-	16	TRBD1
CASSSFHQGTEAFF	TGTGCCAGCAGCTCCTTTCACCAGGGAACTGAAGCTTTCTTT	TRBV5-6	TRBJ1-1	-	14	-